The T cell receptor beta chain under discussion was sequenced for a study of prognosis after radiotherapy for stage I lung cancer. Study in general: The biologically effective dose of the SBRT radiotherapy was at least 100 Gy, given over 3 to 5 fractions.

The germline gives CDR1 LNHNV, CDR2 YYDKDF (reference sequence). The CDR3 sequence is 14 residues long. V was pared by 5 bases and J by 6 bases, with 6 bases of the junction left unmatched. Genomic DNA was the source, and TCR beta CDR3 was amplified from it by two-round multiplex PCR. First-round PCR employed TRBV- and TRBJ-specific primers for each gene. Each CDR3 protein gets one entry after TCRdb re-called the multiplex PCR reads with MiXCR. The data show approximately 14,000 distinct CDR3 sequences, with about half seen just once and roughly 40% held by the top ten. This clonotype came up many times.

The chain joins TRBV15 to TRBJ1-5, with 8 positions matching TRBD1. The origin of this receptor is a donor of 50 years or more with non-small cell lung cancer. Source: PBMCs, taken before or after stereotactic body radiation therapy (not recorded which). CDR3 sequence (DNA): TGTGCCACCAGCCCGACAGGGGAGCGTCAGCCCCAGCATTTT. Protein sequence: CATSPTGERQPQHF.